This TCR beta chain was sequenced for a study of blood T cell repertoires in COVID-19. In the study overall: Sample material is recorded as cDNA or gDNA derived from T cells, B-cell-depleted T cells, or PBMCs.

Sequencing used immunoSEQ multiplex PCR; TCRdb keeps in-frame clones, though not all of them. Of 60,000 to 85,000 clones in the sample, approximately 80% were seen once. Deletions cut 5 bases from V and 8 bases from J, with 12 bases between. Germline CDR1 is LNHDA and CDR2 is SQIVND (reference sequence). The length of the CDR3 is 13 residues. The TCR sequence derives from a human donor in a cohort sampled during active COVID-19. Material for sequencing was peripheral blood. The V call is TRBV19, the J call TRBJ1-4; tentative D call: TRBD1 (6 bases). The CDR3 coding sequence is TGTGCCAGTAGTCCTTGGGACAAGGAAAAACTGTTTTTT. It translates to CASSPWDKEKLFF.